Reported below is one T cell receptor beta chain. No antigen is known for it. The Oncomine TCR Beta short-read assay was what sequenced the DNA obtained from cultured CD4+ T cells. From CD4+ T cells that had been cultured, genomic DNA was extracted. TCRdb re-derived calls from the PCR reads in MiXCR, one entry per CDR3 protein. The top ten hold about 7% of the sample, which has roughly 20,000 distinct CDR3 sequences, 43% seen once. This entry is derived from a study of vaccination and CD4 T cells after COVID-19. Turning to the study itself: SARS-CoV-2 was confirmed by nasal swab PCR; disease was mild in several, severe in one. As a positive control, some control cultures were given a CEFX pool, while others were given an HIV-1 Nef pool or no peptide.

The treatment is: roughly ten-day PBMC culture with coronavirus spike peptide pools or control peptides (ViraFEST assay). ViraFEST used peptide pools to expand antigen-specific T cells before TCR sequencing. The CDR3 has 15 amino acids. The V and J ends lost 3 bases and 0 bases respectively, with 11 bases between them. The germline V gene has CDR1 KGHSH and CDR2 LQKENI. The receptor was isolated from a human donor who had recovered from COVID-19. The chain has TRBV18 and TRBJ1-1; D gene ambiguous. Sequenced here: CD4+ T cells from blood, cultured in vitro, sampled after SARS-CoV-2 vaccination. The CDR3 loop reads CASSPLSFLNTEAFF. The CDR3 DNA reads TGTGCCAGCTCACCCCTATCATTTCTGAACACTGAAGCTTTCTTT.